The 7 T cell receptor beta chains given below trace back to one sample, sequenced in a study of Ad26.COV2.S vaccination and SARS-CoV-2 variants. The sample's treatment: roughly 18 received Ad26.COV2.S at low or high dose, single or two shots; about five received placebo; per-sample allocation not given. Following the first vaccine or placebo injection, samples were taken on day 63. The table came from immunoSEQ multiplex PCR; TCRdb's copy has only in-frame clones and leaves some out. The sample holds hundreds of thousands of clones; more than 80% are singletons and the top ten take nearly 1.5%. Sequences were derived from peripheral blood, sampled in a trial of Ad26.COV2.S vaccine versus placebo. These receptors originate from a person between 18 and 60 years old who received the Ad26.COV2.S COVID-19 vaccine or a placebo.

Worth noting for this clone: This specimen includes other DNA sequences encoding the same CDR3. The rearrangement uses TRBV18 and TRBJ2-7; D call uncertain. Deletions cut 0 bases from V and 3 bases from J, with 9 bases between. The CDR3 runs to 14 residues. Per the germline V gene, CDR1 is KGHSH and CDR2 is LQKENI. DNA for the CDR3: TGTGCCAGCTCACCACCCGACGGTCGCTACGAGCAGTACTTC. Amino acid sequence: CASSPPDGRYEQYF. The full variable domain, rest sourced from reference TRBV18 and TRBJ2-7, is NAGVMQNPRHLVRRRGQEARLRCSPMKGHSHVYWYRQLPEEGLKFMVYLQKENIIDESGMPKERFSAEFPKEGPSILRIQQVVRGDSAAYFCASSPPDGRYEQYFGPGTRLTVT.

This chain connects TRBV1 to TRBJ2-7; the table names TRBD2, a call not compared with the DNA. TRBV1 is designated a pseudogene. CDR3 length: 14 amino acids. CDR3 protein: CTSGTSGKTYEQYF. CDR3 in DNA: TGCACCAGCGGGACTAGCGGGAAGACCTACGAGCAGTACTTC.

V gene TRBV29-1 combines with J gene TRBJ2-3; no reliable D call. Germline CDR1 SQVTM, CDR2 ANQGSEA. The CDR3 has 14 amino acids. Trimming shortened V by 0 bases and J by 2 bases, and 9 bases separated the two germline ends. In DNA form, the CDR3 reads TGCAGCGTTGAAGAATACTACTACACAGATACGCAGTATTTT. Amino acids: CSVEEYYYTDTQYF.

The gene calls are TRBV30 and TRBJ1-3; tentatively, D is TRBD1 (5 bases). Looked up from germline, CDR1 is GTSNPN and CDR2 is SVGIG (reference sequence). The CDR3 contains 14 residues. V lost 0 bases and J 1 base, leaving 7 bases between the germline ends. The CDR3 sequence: CAWSVQVSGNTIYF. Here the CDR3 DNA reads TGTGCCTGGAGTGTACAGGTGTCTGGAAACACCATATATTTT.

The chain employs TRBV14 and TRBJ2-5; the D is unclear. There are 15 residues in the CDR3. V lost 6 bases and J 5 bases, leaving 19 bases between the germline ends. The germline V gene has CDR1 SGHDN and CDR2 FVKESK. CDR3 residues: CASSPSPGMGETQYF. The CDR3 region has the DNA TGTGCCAGCAGTCCAAGTCCAGGAATGGGGGAGACCCAGTACTTC. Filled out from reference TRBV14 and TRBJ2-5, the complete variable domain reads EAGVTQFPSHSVIEKGQTVTLRCDPISGHDNLYWYRRVMGKEIKFLLHFVKESKQDESGMPNNRFLAERTGGTYSTLKVQPAELEDSGVYFCASSPSPGMGETQYFGPGTRLLVL.

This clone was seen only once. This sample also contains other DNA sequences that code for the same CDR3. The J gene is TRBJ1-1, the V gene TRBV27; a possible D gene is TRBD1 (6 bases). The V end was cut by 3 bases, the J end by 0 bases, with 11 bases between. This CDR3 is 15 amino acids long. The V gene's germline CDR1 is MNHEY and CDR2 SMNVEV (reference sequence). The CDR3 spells CASSFSGTLNTEAFF. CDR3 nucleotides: TGTGCCAGCAGTTTTTCCGGGACACTGAACACTGAAGCTTTCTTT.

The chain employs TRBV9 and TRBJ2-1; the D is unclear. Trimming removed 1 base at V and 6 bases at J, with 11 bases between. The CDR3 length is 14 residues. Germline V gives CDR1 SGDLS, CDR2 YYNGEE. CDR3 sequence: CASSVSGKANEQFF. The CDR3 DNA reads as TGTGCCAGCAGCGTATCGGGCAAAGCCAATGAGCAGTTCTTC.